These 3 T cell receptor beta chains originate from one sample sequenced in a study of blood T cell repertoires in COVID-19. Produced via immunoSEQ multiplex PCR; TCRdb's table is partial and in-frame only. The repertoire holds under 200,000 clones, with approximately 85% as singletons. Sequencing was done on a sample of peripheral blood. The source of these receptors is a woman aged 80 or older with acute or convalescent COVID-19.

The chain links TRBV6-2 or TRBV6-3 to TRBJ2-5; 10 bases match TRBD2. With V trimmed by 4 bases and J by 4 bases, 3 bases remained unmatched. This CDR3 spans 14 amino acids. Germline V CDR1 and CDR2: MNHEY, SVGEGT. The CDR3 region has the DNA TGTGCCAGCAGTTCTAGCGGGAGTCGAGAGACCCAGTACTTC. Translating gives CASSSSGSRETQYF.

This clone was observed a few times. CDR3 bases: TGTGCCAGCAGCTCCGAAAGGGGAAATCAGCCCCAGCATTTT. This codes for CASSSERGNQPQHF. This chain connects TRBV7-9 to TRBJ1-5, with a tentative D call TRBD1 (5 bases). The CDR3 is 14 amino acids. Germline V lookup: CDR1 SEHNR, CDR2 FQNEAQ (reference sequence). V shed 4 bases and J shed 4 bases, with 11 bases lying between them.

The rearrangement joins TRBV6-2 or TRBV6-3 to TRBJ2-7; 7 bases fit TRBD1. The CDR3 consists of 14 residues. The V segment lost 5 bases and the J segment 3 bases; nucleotides outside the gene matches: 7. The V gene's germline CDR1 is MNHEY and CDR2 SVGEGT. CDR3 DNA: TGTGCCAGCAGTGCTGGACAGGCACTCTACGAGCAGTACTTC. Translated, it gives CASSAGQALYEQYF.